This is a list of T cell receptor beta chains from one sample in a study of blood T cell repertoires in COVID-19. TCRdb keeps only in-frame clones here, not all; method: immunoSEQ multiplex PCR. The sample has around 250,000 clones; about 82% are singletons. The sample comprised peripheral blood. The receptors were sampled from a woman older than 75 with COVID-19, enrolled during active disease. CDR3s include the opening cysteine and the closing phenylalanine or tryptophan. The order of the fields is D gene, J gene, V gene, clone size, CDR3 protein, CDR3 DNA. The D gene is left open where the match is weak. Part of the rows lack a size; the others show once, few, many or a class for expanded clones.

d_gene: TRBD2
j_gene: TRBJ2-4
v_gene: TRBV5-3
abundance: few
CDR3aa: CARSLAGEGPAAKNIQYF
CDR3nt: TGTGCCAGAAGCTTGGCCGGGGAGGGGCCGGCAGCCAAAAACATTCAGTACTTC

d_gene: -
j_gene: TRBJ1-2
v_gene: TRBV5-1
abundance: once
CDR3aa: CASRLDSYGYTF
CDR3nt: TGCGCCAGCAGACTTGACTCCTATGGCTACACCTTC

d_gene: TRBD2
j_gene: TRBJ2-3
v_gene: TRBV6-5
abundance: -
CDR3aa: CASRAGTSRGDTQYF
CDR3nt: TGTGCCAGCAGAGCCGGGACTAGCCGTGGAGATACGCAGTATTTT

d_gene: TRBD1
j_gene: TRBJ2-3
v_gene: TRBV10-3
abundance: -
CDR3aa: CATGDRGSTDTQYF
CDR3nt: TGTGCCACGGGGGACAGGGGTAGCACAGATACGCAGTATTTT

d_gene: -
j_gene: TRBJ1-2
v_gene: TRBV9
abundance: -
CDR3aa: CASSVGGSHYGYTF
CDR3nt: TGTGCCAGCAGCGTAGGGGGCAGTCACTATGGCTACACCTTC

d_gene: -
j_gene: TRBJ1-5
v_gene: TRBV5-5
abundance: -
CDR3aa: CASSLAGAANGNQPQHF
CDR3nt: TGTGCCAGCAGCTTGGCAGGGGCGGCAAATGGCAATCAGCCCCAGCATTTT

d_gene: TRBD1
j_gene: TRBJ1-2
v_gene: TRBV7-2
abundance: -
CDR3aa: CASSRTGGNYGYTF
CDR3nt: TGTGCCAGCAGCCGGACAGGGGGCAACTATGGCTACACCTTC

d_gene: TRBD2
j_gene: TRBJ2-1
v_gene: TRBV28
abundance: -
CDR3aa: CASSLLISGGAGEQFF
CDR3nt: TGTGCCAGCAGTTTATTAATTAGCGGGGGGGCGGGTGAGCAGTTCTTC

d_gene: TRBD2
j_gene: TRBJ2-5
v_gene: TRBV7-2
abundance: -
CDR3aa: CASSHTYVLAGGAETQYF
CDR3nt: TGTGCCAGCAGCCATACCTACGTACTAGCGGGGGGTGCAGAGACCCAGTACTTC

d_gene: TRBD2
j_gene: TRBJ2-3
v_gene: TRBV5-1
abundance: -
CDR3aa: CASSGIAGTDTQYF
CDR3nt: TGCGCCAGCAGCGGAATAGCGGGTACAGATACGCAGTATTTT

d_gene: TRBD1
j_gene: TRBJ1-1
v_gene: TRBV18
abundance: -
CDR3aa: CASSPRTGRGMNTEAFF
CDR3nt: TGTGCCAGCTCACCAAGGACAGGGAGGGGCATGAACACTGAAGCTTTCTTT

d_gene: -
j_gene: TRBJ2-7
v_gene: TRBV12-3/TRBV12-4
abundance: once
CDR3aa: CASSRSVEQYF
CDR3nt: TGTGCCAGCAGTCGCAGCGTAGAGCAGTACTTC

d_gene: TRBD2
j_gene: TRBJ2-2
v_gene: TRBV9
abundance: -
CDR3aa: CASSIGGARGTGELFF
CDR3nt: TGTGCCAGCAGTATCGGGGGGGCCCGGGGCACCGGGGAGCTGTTTTTT

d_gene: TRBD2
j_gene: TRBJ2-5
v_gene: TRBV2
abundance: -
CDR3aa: CATTGGGAQETQYF
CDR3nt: TGTGCCACCACAGGCGGGGGGGCTCAAGAGACCCAGTACTTC

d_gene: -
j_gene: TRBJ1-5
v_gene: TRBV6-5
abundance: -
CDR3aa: CASRSHRDTNQPQHF
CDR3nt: TGTGCCAGCAGAAGCCACCGGGACACCAATCAGCCCCAGCATTTT

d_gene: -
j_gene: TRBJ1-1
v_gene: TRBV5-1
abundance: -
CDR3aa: CASSPDLSGEAFF
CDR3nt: TGCGCCAGCAGCCCCGACCTGTCGGGTGAAGCTTTCTTT

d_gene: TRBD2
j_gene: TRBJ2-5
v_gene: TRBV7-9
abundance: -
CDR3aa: CASSATSGGETQYF
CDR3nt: TGTGCCAGCAGCGCGACTAGCGGGGGAGAGACCCAGTACTTC

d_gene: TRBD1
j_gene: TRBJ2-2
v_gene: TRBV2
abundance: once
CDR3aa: CASRLQGLNTGELFF
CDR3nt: TGTGCCAGCAGACTACAGGGGTTGAACACCGGGGAGCTGTTTTTT

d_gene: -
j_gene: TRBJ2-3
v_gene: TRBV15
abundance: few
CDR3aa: CATSRDEVGGTTDTQYF
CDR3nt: TGTGCCACCAGCAGAGATGAAGTTGGGGGGACCACAGATACGCAGTATTTT

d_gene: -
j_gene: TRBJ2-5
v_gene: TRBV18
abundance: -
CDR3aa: CASSPPRETQYF
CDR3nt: TGTGCCAGCTCACCACCTCGGGAGACCCAGTACTTC

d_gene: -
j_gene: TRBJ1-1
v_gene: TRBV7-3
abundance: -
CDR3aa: CASSQGGGNTEAFF
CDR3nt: TGTGCCAGCAGTCAAGGGGGTGGGAACACTGAAGCTTTCTTT

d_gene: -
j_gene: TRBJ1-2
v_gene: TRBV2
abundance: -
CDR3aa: CASTRAGGYTF
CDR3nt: TGTGCCAGCACCAGGGCTGGAGGCTACACCTTC

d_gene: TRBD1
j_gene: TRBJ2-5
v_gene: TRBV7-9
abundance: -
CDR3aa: CASTGQGKETQYF
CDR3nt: TGTGCCAGCACCGGACAGGGGAAAGAGACCCAGTACTTC

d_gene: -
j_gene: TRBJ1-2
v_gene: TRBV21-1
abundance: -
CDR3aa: CASSKSGRAKGYTF
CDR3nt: TGTGCCAGCAGCAAGAGTGGCAGGGCGAAAGGCTACACCTTC

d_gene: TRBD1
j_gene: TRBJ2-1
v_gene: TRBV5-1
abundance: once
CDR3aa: CASSSTGGGYNEQFF
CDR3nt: TGCGCCAGCAGCTCGACAGGGGGCGGATACAATGAGCAGTTCTTC